Sequencing of this T cell receptor beta chain was carried out in a study of monozygotic twins with inflammatory bowel disease. Total RNA was isolated from whole blood without T cell sorting. Worth noting for this clonotype: Its specificity is not known.

Study results and caveats: Among IBD patients, fewer clonotypes were shared with others than among healthy twins, especially with disease activity. A single strong IBD-associated signal or clonotype was not supported by the findings.

With around 15 and 9 cycles respectively, two nested PCRs were carried out on TCRalpha and TCRbeta cDNA. TCRdb reanalyzed the 5' RACE reads and collapses them to one entry per CDR3 protein, without DNA. The sample has about 210,000 distinct CDR3 sequences. The CDR3 length is 16 residues. In germline, CDR1 is SGHRS, CDR2 YFSETQ. The sequence was collected from a human donor with ulcerative colitis or Crohn's disease, or a healthy co-twin of an affected twin (not recorded which). The rearrangement uses TRBV5-1 and TRBJ1-4; TCRdb selects TRBD1, and the lack of DNA leaves this call unchecked. The sequenced sample consisted of blood. CDR3 sequence: CASSPSGDLTNEKLFF. Variable domain in full (rest from reference TRBV5-1 and TRBJ1-4): KAGVTQTPRYLIKTRGQQVTLSCSPISGHRSVSWYQQTPGQGLQFLFEYFSETQRNKGNFPGRFSGRQFSNSRSEMNVSTLELGDSALYLCASSPSGDLTNEKLFFGSGTQLSVL.